These 4 T cell receptor beta chains came from one sample sequenced in a study of T cell repertoires in cytomegalovirus infection (dated by TCRdb to between 2019 and 2020). Taken with the paper, the label for treatment or condition translates to: in vitro stimulation with specific CMV peptide epitopes to enrich CMV-specific T cells. For these receptors, no antigen is known. TCRdb records Illumina HiSeq 1500 as the sequencer. TCRdb passed the public sequencing reads through fastp at Q25 and MiXCR, retaining productive beta sequences. Records with the same CDR3 protein are collapsed into one entry carrying the most frequent genes and DNA. This sample holds roughly 730,000 distinct CDR3 sequences; around 32% were observed only once. The top ten clones comprise around a sixth of the sample. The specimen was cultured PBMCs, collected from culture after CMV antigen stimulation. The receptors shown here come from a human donor in good health (CMV status not recorded). Some clones in this sample may be carry-over from other donors' samples.

V gene TRBV10-3 combines with J gene TRBJ2-7; D may be TRBD2 (6 bases). The CDR3 is made up of 13 amino acids. Germline V gene sequence: CDR1 ENHRY, CDR2 SYGVKD. Trimming removed 8 bases at V and 5 bases at J, with 16 bases between. This CDR3 reads CAISEGSLDEQYF. The CDR3 DNA sequence: TGTGCCATCTCGGAGGGAAGTTTAGACGAGCAGTACTTC.

This chain uses TRBV10-3 with TRBJ2-1; D possibly uses TRBD1 or TRBD2 (5 bases each). V dropped 11 bases and J dropped 1 base, with 27 bases sitting between them. This CDR3 has 18 amino acids. Germline CDR1 ENHRY, CDR2 SYGVKD. CDR3 protein: CASGPRGSQGRSYNEQFF. CDR3 in DNA: TGTGCCTCGGGGCCCCGTGGCTCGCAGGGAAGGTCCTACAATGAGCAGTTCTTC.

The rearrangement uses TRBV4-2 and TRBJ2-1; 9 positions agree with TRBD2. The CDR3 contains 15 residues. Germline assignment: CDR1 LGHNA and CDR2 YNFKEQ. V gave up 0 bases and J gave up 5 bases; unmatched junction bases: 2. The CDR3 nucleotides read TGTGCCAGCAGCCAAGATAAGCGGGGGGACAATGAGCAGTTCTTC. It yields the protein CASSQDKRGDNEQFF.

In this sample, this clonotype turned up a few times. The V and J genes are TRBV11-2 and TRBJ2-2, with 14 bases matching TRBD2. CDR1 SGHAT and CDR2 FQNNGV come from the germline V gene. V trimming: 3 bases; J trimming: 7 bases; junction bases outside the gene matches: 16. The CDR3 runs to 20 residues. DNA for the CDR3: TGTGCCAGCAGCTTGGGGCCGGGACTAGCGGGAGTATGGTCGCGCGGGGAGCTGTTTTTT. Residues: CASSLGPGLAGVWSRGELFF.